A selection of T cell receptor beta chains follows, all from one sample in a study of T cell responses to AZD1222 COVID-19 vaccine. The method was immunoSEQ multiplex PCR; TCRdb's version includes in-frame clones alone and lacks a portion of them. The repertoire holds just over 150,000 clones, with 75% to 95% as singletons. The sequenced sample was peripheral blood, obtained on day 0 of AZD1222 vaccination. These receptor sequences come from an adult in good health. CDR3s include the opening cysteine and the closing phenylalanine or tryptophan. The order of the fields is V gene, J gene, D gene, CDR3 DNA, CDR3 protein. A D gene is named only where the DNA matches it firmly.

v_gene: TRBV6-2/TRBV6-3
j_gene: TRBJ2-2
d_gene: TRBD2
CDR3nt: TGTGCCAGCAGCCGGACTAGCGGGAGTTGGGTCACCGGGGAGCTGTTTTTT
CDR3aa: CASSRTSGSWVTGELFF

v_gene: TRBV9
j_gene: TRBJ2-3
d_gene: NA
CDR3nt: TGTGCCAGCAGCGTAGAAGGAACAGATACGCAGTATTTT
CDR3aa: CASSVEGTDTQYF

v_gene: TRBV28
j_gene: TRBJ2-1
d_gene: NA
CDR3nt: TGTGCCAGCCACAGCGGGACAGCGCGCTACAATGAGCAGTTCTTC
CDR3aa: CASHSGTARYNEQFF

v_gene: TRBV15
j_gene: TRBJ2-1
d_gene: TRBD1
CDR3nt: TGTGCCACCAGCAGAGAAGACAGGGAACGCGATGAGCAGTTCTTC
CDR3aa: CATSREDRERDEQFF

v_gene: TRBV11-2
j_gene: TRBJ2-7
d_gene: NA
CDR3nt: TGTGCCAGCAGCTCGGAGGGACAGACCTACGAGCAGTACTTC
CDR3aa: CASSSEGQTYEQYF

v_gene: TRBV19
j_gene: TRBJ1-1
d_gene: TRBD1
CDR3nt: TGTGCCAGTAGTCCAGAGGGACAGTCCGACACTGAAGCTTTCTTT
CDR3aa: CASSPEGQSDTEAFF

v_gene: TRBV28
j_gene: TRBJ1-2
d_gene: NA
CDR3nt: TGTGCCAGCAGTTTATGGTTTGCGACTCAGGGACATGGCTACACCTTC
CDR3aa: CASSLWFATQGHGYTF

v_gene: TRBV5-4
j_gene: TRBJ1-2
d_gene: TRBD1
CDR3nt: TGTGCCAGCAGCTTGGCCCTCCAGACAGGGAACTGGGGCTACACCTTC
CDR3aa: CASSLALQTGNWGYTF

v_gene: TRBV2
j_gene: TRBJ1-2
d_gene: TRBD1
CDR3nt: TGTGCCAGCAGTGAAACCGGGACAGTCAACTATGGCTACACCTTC
CDR3aa: CASSETGTVNYGYTF

v_gene: TRBV19
j_gene: TRBJ1-4
d_gene: NA
CDR3nt: TGTGCCAGTAGCCCACAAGGTATTAATGAAAAACTGTTTTTT
CDR3aa: CASSPQGINEKLFF

v_gene: TRBV29-1
j_gene: TRBJ1-1
d_gene: NA
CDR3nt: TGCAGCGTTGGGCGGGGGGCCCCGAACACTGAAGCTTTCTTT
CDR3aa: CSVGRGAPNTEAFF